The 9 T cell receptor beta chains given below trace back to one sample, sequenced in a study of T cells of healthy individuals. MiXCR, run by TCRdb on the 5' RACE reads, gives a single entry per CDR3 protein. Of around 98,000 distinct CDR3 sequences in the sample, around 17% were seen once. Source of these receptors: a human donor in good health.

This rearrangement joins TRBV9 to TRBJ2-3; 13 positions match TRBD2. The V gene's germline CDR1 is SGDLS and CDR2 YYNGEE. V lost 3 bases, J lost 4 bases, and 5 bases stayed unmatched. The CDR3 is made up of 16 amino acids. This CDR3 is CASSDELAGGSDTQYF. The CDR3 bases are TGTGCCAGCAGCGACGAACTAGCGGGGGGGTCAGATACGCAGTATTTT.

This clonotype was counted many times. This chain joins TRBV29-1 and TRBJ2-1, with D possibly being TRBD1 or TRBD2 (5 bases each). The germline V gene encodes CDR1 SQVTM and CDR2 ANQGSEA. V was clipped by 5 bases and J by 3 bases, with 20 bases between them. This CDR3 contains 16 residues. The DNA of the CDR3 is TGCAGCGTTTTAACCTCCGGGGCGGAGGTCTACAATGAGCAGTTCTTC. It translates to CSVLTSGAEVYNEQFF.

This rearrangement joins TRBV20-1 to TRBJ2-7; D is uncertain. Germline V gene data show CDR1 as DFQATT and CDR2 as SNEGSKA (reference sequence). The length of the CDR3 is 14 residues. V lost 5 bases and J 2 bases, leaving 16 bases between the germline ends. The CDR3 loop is CSACEVPLTYEQYF. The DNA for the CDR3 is TGCAGTGCTTGTGAGGTTCCCCTTACCTACGAGCAGTACTTC.

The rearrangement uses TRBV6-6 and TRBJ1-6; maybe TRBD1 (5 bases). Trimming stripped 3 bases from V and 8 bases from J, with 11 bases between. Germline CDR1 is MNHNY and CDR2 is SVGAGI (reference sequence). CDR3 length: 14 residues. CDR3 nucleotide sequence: TGTGCCAGCAGTTATCGGGGCTGGGATTCACCCCTCCACTTT. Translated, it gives CASSYRGWDSPLHF.

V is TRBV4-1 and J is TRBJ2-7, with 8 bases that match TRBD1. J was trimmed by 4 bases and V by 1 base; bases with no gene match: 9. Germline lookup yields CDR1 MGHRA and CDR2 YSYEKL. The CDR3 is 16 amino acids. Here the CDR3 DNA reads TGCGCCAGCAGCCAAGTGCCCGGGACAGGATCATACGAGCAGTACTTC. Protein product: CASSQVPGTGSYEQYF.

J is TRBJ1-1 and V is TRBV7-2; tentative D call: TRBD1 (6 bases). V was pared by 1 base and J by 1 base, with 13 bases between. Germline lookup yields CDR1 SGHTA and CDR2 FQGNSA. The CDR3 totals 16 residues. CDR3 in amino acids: CASSLGLQGENTEAFF. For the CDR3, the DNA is TGTGCCAGCAGCTTAGGGTTACAGGGCGAGAACACTGAAGCTTTCTTT.

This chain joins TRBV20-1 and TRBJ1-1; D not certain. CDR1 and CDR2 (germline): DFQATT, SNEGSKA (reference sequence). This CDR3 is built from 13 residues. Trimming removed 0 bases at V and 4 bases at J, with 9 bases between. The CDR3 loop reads CSARDGLSTEAFF. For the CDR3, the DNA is TGCAGTGCTAGAGATGGGTTGAGCACTGAAGCTTTCTTT.

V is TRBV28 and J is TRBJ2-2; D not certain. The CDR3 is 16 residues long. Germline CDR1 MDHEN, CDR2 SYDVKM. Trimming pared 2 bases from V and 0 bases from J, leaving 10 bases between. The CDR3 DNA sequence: TGTGCCAGCAGTTTAGTGGGCGCTCCGAACACCGGGGAGCTGTTTTTT. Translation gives CASSLVGAPNTGELFF.

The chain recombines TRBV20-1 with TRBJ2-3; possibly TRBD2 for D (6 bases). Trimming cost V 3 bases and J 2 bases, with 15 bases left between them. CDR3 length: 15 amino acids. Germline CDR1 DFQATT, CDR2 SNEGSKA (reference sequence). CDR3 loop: CSARTGTFDTDTQYF. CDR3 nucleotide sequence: TGCAGTGCTAGGACCGGGACTTTTGACACAGATACGCAGTATTTT.